This T cell receptor (beta chain) was sequenced in a study of blood T cell repertoires in COVID-19 (dated by TCRdb to 2018 to 2021). About the study as a whole: Samples covering the acute and convalescent phases of COVID-19 were provided by collaborators in the United States, Italy and Spain. Where available, HLA class I and class II types were taken from metadata supplied by the sample provider and were not determined by assay-based typing. The material from the prospective study consisted of cDNA or gDNA derived from T cells, B-cell-depleted T cells, or PBMCs. A de-identified subject ID, COVID-19 status, age in years and sex were almost always included in the sample metadata. Samples came from the ongoing ImmuneRACE study (first 160 participants) plus 1,254 subjects from 6 global collaborators. A freely available public database, intended as a resource for researchers studying the immune response to SARS-CoV-2, is where the repertoires were released. Subjects who had been exposed to COVID-19, were actively infected with it, or had recovered from it provided the deeply sampled blood TCRbeta repertoires that made up the dataset. Overall study outcomes, separate from this receptor: The amount of clinical and demographic metadata varied by source and participant and was provided uncurated.

Whole blood was collected in K2EDTA tubes by collaborating institutions according to the institutions' own protocols. For TCRbeta analysis, collaborator samples were shipped as frozen whole blood, as isolated PBMCs, or as DNA extracted from either sample type. This clone was seen just once. Its antigen is currently not known. Base qualities are not provided; no much larger clone lies one nucleotide away. CDR1 and CDR2 are drawn from the germline V gene: SNHLY, FYNNEI. Trimming takes 4 bases from V and 9 bases from J, and the germline ends sit 15 bases apart. Including the terminal cysteine and phenylalanine, the CDR3 comprises 13 residues. The DNA shown is the 39-base CDR3, in frame from base 1. TCRbeta CDR3 regions were amplified from genomic DNA using the immunoSEQ Assay, a bias-controlled multiplex PCR. As for how the authors treated the data: The number of nucleated cells in each sample was estimated from the amplification of reference gene primers within the assay. To quantify the absolute abundance of each unique TCRbeta CDR3 rearrangement, sequence reads were collapsed and filtered. For each sample, productive Simpson clonality was calculated as the square root of Simpson's diversity index across productive rearrangements. The source is immuneACCESS, and TCRdb retained only in-frame sequences with V and J called. Part of the clones is not carried over; for the studies checked, unresolved V genes explain less than half of this, and the remainder is unexplained. The V and J calls and clone size come from that table; D and trimming were worked out from the DNA. Within this sample are 650,000 to 800,000 clones, with approximately 90% of them counted one time only. Of the sample, about 0.24% is held by the ten largest clones.

The rearrangement joined TRBV2 to TRBJ1-2; TRBD1 is a possible D gene, resting on 5 matching bases. The clonotype comes from a young woman with acute or convalescent COVID-19. Sequenced: peripheral blood. The CDR3 amino acid sequence is: CASSAGQGVSYTF. The DNA sequence is TGTGCCAGCAGTGCTGGGCAGGGCGTTAGCTACACCTTC. Extended through the reference TRBV2 and TRBJ1-2 proteins, this CDR3 yields the full variable domain: EPEVTQTPSHQVTQMGQEVILRCVPISNHLYFYWYRQILGQKVEFLVSFYNNEISEKSEIFDDQFSVERPDGSNFTLKIRSTKLEDSAMYFCASSAGQGVSYTFGSGTRLTVV.